This record covers a single T cell receptor beta chain. Germline CDR1 KGHSH, CDR2 LQKENI. V was pared by 3 bases and J by 5 bases, with 18 bases of the junction left unmatched. This CDR3 has 19 amino acids. In the original analysis: The assay estimated nucleated cells by amplifying reference gene primers. Assay used: immunoSEQ multiplex PCR; TCRdb lists only in-frame clones, some missing. The V and J calls and clone size were taken over from that table, and D and trimming were inferred from the DNA. The sample includes a few hundred thousand clones, about 80% of them seen just once. The data were obtained in a study of blood T cell repertoires in COVID-19. Study-wide background: The United States, Italy and Spain supplied acute and convalescent COVID-19 samples. T cells, B-cell-depleted T cells, or PBMCs provided the cDNA or gDNA that served as material.

The chain joins TRBV18 to TRBJ2-3; 9 bases align to TRBD2. The clonotype comes from a woman in her twenties or thirties who had recovered from COVID-19. Material for sequencing was peripheral blood. The CDR3: CASSPTSSLSSGTGDTQYF. The CDR3 region has the DNA TGTGCCAGCTCACCGACCTCAAGTTTGTCTAGCGGGACGGGAGATACGCAGTATTTT. Full variable domain (rest looked up from reference TRBV18 and TRBJ2-3): NAGVMQNPRHLVRRRGQEARLRCSPMKGHSHVYWYRQLPEEGLKFMVYLQKENIIDESGMPKERFSAEFPKEGPSILRIQQVVRGDSAAYFCASSPTSSLSSGTGDTQYFGPGTRLTVL.